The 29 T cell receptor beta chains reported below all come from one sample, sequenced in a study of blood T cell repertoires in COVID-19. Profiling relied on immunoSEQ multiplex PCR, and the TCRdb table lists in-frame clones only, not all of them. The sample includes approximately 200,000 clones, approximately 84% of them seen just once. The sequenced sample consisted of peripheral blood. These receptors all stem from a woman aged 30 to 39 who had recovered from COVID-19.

This CDR3 is CASSLLPGENEQYF. CDR3 bases: TGCGCCAGCAGCTTACTCCCAGGGGAGAACGAGCAGTACTTC. The chain uses TRBV5-1 and TRBJ2-7; D might be TRBD1 (6 bases). Germline V gene data show CDR1 as SGHRS and CDR2 as YFSETQ. Trimming shortened V by 2 bases and J by 5 bases, and 14 bases separated the two germline ends. The CDR3 is 14 residues long.

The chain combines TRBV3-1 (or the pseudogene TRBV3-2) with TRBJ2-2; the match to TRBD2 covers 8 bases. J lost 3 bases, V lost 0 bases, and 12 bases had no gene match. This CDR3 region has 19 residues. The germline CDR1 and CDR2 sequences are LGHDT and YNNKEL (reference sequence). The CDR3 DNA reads TGTGCCAGCAGCCAAGAATCGTGGCTAGCGGGCCAGTACACCGGGGAGCTGTTTTTT. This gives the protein CASSQESWLAGQYTGELFF.

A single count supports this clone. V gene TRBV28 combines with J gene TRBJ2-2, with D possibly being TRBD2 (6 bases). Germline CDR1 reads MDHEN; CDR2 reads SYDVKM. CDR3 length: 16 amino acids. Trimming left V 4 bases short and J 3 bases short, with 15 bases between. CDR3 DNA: TGTGCCAGCAGTTCCACCGGGGGTTCTTACACCGGGGAGCTGTTTTTT. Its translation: CASSSTGGSYTGELFF. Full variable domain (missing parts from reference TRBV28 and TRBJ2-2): DVKVTQSSRYLVKRTGEKVFLECVQDMDHENMFWYRQDPGLGLRLIYFSYDVKMKEKGDIPEGYSVSREKKERFSLILESASTNQTSMYLCASSSTGGSYTGELFFGEGSRLTVL.

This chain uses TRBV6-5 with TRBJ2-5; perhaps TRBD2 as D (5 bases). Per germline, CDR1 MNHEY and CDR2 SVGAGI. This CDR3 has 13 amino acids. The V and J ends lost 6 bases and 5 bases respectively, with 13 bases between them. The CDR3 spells CASSLRETETQYF. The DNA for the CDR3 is TGTGCCAGCAGCCTACGGGAAACGGAGACCCAGTACTTC.

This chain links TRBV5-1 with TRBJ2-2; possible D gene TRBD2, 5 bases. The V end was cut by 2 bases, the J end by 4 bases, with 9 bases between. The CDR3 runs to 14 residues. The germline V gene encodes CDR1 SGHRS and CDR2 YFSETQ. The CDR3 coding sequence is TGCGCCAGCAGCTTCGGACGGGGCACCGGGGAGCTGTTTTTT. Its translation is CASSFGRGTGELFF.

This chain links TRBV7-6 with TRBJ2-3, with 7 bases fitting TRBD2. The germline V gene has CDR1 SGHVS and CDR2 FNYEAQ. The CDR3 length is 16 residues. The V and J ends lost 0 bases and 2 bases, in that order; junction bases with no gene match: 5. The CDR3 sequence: CASSLARRGSTDTQYF. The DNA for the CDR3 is TGTGCCAGCAGCTTAGCCAGGCGGGGGTCCACAGATACGCAGTATTTT.

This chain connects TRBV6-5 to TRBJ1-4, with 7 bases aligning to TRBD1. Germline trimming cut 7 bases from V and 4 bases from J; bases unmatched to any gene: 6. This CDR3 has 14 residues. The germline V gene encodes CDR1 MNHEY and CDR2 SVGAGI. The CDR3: CASKGQVLNEKLFF. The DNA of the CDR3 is TGTGCCAGCAAAGGACAGGTCCTTAATGAAAAACTGTTTTTT.

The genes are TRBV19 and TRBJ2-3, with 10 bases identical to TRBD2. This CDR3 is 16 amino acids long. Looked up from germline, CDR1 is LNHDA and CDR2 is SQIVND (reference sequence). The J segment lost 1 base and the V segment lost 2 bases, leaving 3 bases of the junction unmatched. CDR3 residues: CASSIFGTSGTDTQYF. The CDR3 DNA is TGTGCCAGTAGTATATTCGGGACTAGCGGCACAGATACGCAGTATTTT.

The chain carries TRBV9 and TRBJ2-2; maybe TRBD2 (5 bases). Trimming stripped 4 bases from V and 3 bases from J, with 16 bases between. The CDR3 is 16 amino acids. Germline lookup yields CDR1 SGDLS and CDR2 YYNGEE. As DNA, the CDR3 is TGTGCCAGCAGCCCCCAAGGGAGAGAGGACACCGGGGAGCTGTTTTTT. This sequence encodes CASSPQGREDTGELFF.

The CDR3 DNA follows: TGTGCCAGCAGTAAGGCGGGGCCCCTCCACTTT. This translates into CASSKAGPLHF. The genes are TRBV13 and TRBJ1-6; D ambiguous. The CDR3 has 11 residues. In germline, CDR1 is PRHDT, CDR2 FYEKMQ (reference sequence). Deletions cut 6 bases from V and 13 bases from J, with 10 bases between.

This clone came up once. In DNA form, the CDR3 reads TGTGCCAGCACCTCCGGGACAGGGGGTTTCTATGGCTACACCTTC. It is translated as CASTSGTGGFYGYTF. The rearrangement uses TRBV2 and TRBJ1-2; 11 positions agree with TRBD1. The V gene end was trimmed by 7 bases and the J gene end by 4 bases; junction bases not matched to a gene: 8. Germline V gives CDR1 SNHLY, CDR2 FYNNEI. This CDR3 has 15 amino acids.

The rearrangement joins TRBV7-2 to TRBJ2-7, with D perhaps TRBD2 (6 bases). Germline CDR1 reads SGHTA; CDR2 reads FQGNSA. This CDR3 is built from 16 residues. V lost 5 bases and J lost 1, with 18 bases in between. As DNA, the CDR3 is TGTGCCAGCAGCCGGCGAGGGGCGGGACTTTCCTACGAGCAGTACTTC. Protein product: CASSRRGAGLSYEQYF.

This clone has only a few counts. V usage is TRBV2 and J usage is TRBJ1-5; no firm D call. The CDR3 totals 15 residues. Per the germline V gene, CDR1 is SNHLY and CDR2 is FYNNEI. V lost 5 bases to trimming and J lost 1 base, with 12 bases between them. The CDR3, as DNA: TGTGCCAGCAGTCAAGAGACGGGAAGCAATCAGCCCCAGCATTTT. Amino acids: CASSQETGSNQPQHF.

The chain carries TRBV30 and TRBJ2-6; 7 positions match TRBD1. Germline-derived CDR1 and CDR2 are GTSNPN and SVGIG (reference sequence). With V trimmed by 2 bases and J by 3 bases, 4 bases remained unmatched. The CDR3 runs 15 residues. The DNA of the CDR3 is TGTGCCTGGAGTCTAGGGGGCGGTGGGGCCAACGTCCTGACTTTC. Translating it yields CAWSLGGGGANVLTF. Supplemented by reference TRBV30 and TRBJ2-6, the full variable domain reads SQTIHQWPATLVQPVGSPLSLECTVEGTSNPNLYWYRQAAGRGLQLLFYSVGIGQISSEVPQNLSASRPQDRQFILSSKKLLLSDSGFYLCAWSLGGGGANVLTFGAGSRLTVL.

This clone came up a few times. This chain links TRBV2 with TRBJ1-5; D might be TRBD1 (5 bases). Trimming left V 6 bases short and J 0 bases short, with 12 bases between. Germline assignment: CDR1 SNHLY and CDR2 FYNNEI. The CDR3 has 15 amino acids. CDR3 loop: CASRDSPYSNQPQHF. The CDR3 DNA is TGTGCCAGCAGAGACAGCCCATATAGCAATCAGCCCCAGCATTTT.

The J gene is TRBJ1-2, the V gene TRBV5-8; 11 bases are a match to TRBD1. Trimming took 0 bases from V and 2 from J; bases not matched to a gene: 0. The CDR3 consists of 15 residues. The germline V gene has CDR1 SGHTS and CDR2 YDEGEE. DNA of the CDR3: TGTGCCAGCAGCTTGGGGGACAGGGGGAACTATGGCTACACCTTC. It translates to CASSLGDRGNYGYTF.

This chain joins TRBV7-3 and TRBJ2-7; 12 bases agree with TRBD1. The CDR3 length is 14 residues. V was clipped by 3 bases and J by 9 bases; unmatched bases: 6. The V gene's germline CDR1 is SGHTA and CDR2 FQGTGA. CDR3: CASSLGTGGGRQYF. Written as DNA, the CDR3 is TGTGCCAGCAGCTTGGGGACAGGGGGCGGTCGGCAGTACTTC.

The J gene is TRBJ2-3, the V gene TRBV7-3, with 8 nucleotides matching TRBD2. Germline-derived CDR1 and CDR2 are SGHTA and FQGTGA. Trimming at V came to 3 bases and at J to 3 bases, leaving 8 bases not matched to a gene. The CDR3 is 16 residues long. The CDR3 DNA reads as TGTGCCAGCAGCTTTTTGAGTTTAGCGGGAACAGATACGCAGTATTTT. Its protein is CASSFLSLAGTDTQYF. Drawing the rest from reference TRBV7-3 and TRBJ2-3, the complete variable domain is GAGVSQTPSNKVTEKGKYVELRCDPISGHTALYWYRQSLGQGPEFLIYFQGTGAADDSGLPNDRFFAVRPEGSVSTLKIQRTERGDSAVYLCASSFLSLAGTDTQYFGPGTRLTVL.

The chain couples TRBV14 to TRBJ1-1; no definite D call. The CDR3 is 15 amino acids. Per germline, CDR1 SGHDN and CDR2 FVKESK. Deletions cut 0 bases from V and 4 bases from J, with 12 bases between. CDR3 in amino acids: CASSQDARGSTEAFF. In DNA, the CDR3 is TGTGCCAGCAGCCAAGACGCCCGGGGATCCACTGAAGCTTTCTTT.

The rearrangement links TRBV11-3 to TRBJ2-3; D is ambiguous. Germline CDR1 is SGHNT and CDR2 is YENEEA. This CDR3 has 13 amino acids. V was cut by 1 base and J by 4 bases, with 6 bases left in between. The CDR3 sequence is CASSLATADTQYF. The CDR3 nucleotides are TGTGCCAGCAGCTTAGCCACGGCAGATACGCAGTATTTT. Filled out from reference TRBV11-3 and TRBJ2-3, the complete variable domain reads EAGVVQSPRYKIIEKKQPVAFWCNPISGHNTLYWYLQNLGQGPELLIRYENEEAVDDSQLPKDRFSAERLKGVDSTLKIQPAELGDSAVYLCASSLATADTQYFGPGTRLTVL.

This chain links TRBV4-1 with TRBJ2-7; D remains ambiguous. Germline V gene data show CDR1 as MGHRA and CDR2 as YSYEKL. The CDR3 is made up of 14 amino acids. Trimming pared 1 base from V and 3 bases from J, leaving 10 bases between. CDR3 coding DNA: TGCGCCAGCAGCCAAGGGCTTGTAAACTACGAGCAGTACTTC. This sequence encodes CASSQGLVNYEQYF.

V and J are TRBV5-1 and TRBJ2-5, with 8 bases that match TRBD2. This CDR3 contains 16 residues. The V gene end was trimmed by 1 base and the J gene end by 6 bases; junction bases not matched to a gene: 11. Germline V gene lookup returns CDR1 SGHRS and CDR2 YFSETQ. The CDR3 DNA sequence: TGCGCCAGCAGCTTGTCCTCAGCGGGAGCGGGAAAGACCCAGTACTTC. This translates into CASSLSSAGAGKTQYF.

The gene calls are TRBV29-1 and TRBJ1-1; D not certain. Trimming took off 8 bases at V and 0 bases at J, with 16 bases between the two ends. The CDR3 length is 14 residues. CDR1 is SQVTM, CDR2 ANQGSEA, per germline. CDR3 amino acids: CSYSTLQMNTEAFF. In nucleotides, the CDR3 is TGCAGCTATAGCACTTTACAAATGAACACTGAAGCTTTCTTT.

The CDR3 DNA reads as TGTGCCAGCAGTTACTATCCCGGACAGGGGGGCTACGAGCAGTACTTC. Translation gives CASSYYPGQGGYEQYF. V usage is TRBV6-5 and J usage is TRBJ2-7, with 10 positions matching TRBD1. Germline trimming cut 1 base from V and 3 bases from J; bases unmatched to any gene: 6. The germline V gene has CDR1 MNHEY and CDR2 SVGAGI. This CDR3 is 16 amino acids long.

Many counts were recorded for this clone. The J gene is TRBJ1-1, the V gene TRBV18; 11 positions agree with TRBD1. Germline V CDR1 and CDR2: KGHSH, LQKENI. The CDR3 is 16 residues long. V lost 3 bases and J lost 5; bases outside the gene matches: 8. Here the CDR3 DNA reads TGTGCCAGCTCACCCTTTGGGACAGGGGGTTATACTGAAGCTTTCTTT. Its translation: CASSPFGTGGYTEAFF.

The CDR3 loop is CASSDSPGGYNEQFF. The CDR3 DNA reads as TGTGCCAGCAGTGACTCTCCAGGGGGCTACAATGAGCAGTTCTTC. The chain joins TRBV6-4 to TRBJ2-1, with TRBD1 matching 7 bases. V trimming: 0 bases; J trimming: 3 bases; junction bases outside the gene matches: 2. Germline CDR1 reads MRHNA; CDR2 reads SNTAGT. The CDR3 has 15 amino acids.

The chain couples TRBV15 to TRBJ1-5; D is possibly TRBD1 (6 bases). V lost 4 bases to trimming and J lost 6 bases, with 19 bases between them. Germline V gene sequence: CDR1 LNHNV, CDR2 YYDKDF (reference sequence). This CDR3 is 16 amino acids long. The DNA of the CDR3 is TGTGCCACCAGCATTGAGGGAAGAGGGGGTAGTCAGCCCCAGCATTTT. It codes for CATSIEGRGGSQPQHF.

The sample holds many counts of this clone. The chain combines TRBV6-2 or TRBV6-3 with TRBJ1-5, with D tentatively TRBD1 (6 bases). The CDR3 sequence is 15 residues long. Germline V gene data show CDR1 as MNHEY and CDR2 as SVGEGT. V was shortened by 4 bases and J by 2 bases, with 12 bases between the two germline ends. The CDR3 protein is CASSLQGSGNQPQHF. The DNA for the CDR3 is TGTGCCAGCAGTTTACAGGGAAGCGGCAATCAGCCCCAGCATTTT.

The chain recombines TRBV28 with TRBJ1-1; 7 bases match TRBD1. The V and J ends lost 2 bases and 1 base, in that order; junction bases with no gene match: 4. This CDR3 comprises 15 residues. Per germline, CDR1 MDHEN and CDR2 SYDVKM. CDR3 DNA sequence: TGTGCCAGCAGTTTAGCCGGACAGGAGAACACTGAAGCTTTCTTT. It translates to CASSLAGQENTEAFF.